This TCR beta chain was profiled in a study of T cell clonotyping in hematopoietic cell transplantation. Measured with immunoSEQ multiplex PCR; TCRdb has only the in-frame clones, and not every one. This sample has some 26,000 clones, with roughly 84% found just once. Regarding time point: recipient sample about 28 days before transplant, after cytoreduction. Per germline, CDR1 LNHDA and CDR2 SQIVND (reference sequence). This CDR3 comprises 15 residues. Trimming took 7 bases from V and 7 from J, leaving 20 bases between them. The genes are TRBV19 and TRBJ1-5, with a tentative D call TRBD1 (5 bases). Sample: peripheral blood mononuclear cells, taken before stem cell transplant. The sequence derives from a man aged 40-55 years with acute myeloid leukemia. Some clones in this sample may be carry-over from other donors' samples. CDR3: CASTTDRGARQPQHF. The CDR3 coding sequence is TGTGCCAGTACCACAGATCGAGGGGCCCGGCAGCCCCAGCATTTT.